Sequencing of this T cell receptor beta chain was carried out in a study of low-dose radiotherapy and immunotherapy resistance in tumors. About the research overall: Nivolumab was given to patients as a 240 mg flat dose every two weeks, and ipilimumab at 1 mg/kg every six weeks. Both were delivered intravenously. Patients took oral aspirin 300 mg daily for four cycles from cycle 1 day 1.

The CDR3 consists of 14 residues. The V end lost 5 bases, the J end lost 7 bases, and 14 bases lay between the germline ends. Germline-derived CDR1 and CDR2 are MNHNS and SASEGT. Noted time point: before trial treatment. Of note for this clonotype: A read error is the likely source, as a far larger clone sits one nucleotide away.

Alpha- and beta-chain coverage of first-strand cDNA came from TRAV- and TRBV-specific primers. Using a constant-region primer together with a V-primer adapter, TCRs were subjected to 20 PCR cycles of amplification. TCRdb re-analysed the reads in MiXCR, keeping a single row per CDR3 protein. This sample has around 80,000 distinct CDR3 sequences, with approximately 19% found just once. The sequencing used PBMCs, collected before treatment. This sequence joins TRBV6-1 and TRBJ1-4; possible D gene TRBD1, 5 bases. The TCR comes from a male donor with prostate cancer. CDR3 residues: CASSRGGESEKLFF. The CDR3 DNA reads as TGTGCCAGCAGTAGAGGAGGGGAGAGTGAAAAACTGTTTTTT.